The clone carrying this T cell receptor (beta chain) was seen just once. What it binds is unknown. The sample comes from a study of graft-versus-host responses after intestinal transplantation. The data were produced by immunoSEQ multiplex PCR, yet TCRdb's version contains in-frame clones alone and is incomplete. Among about 77,000 clones, about 90% were seen once, and the ten largest hold 0.69%. Study-level findings and limits: High graft-versus-host to host-versus-graft clonal ratios were seen in allografts of patients with graft-donor T cell macrochimerism.

The ends were cut back, 0 bases at V and 0 bases at J, with 6 bases in the middle. Per germline, CDR1 SGHRS and CDR2 YFSETQ. The CDR3 is 14 residues long. The sample here was PBMCs, taken 98 days after intestinal transplantation. The chain uses TRBV5-1 and TRBJ2-5; D unresolved. This receptor was obtained from a human patient who received an intestinal transplant, so some T cells may come from the graft donor. CDR3 protein: CASSLGPHQETQYF. CDR3 nucleotides: TGCGCCAGCAGCTTGGGACCTCACCAAGAGACCCAGTACTTC.